Listed below are T cell receptor beta chains from one sample, sequenced in a study of Graves' ophthalmopathy and Graves' hyperthyroidism. TCRdb analysed the multiplex PCR reads with MiXCR anew, one entry per CDR3 protein. The profile covers around 1,000,000 distinct CDR3 sequences, with about 35% appearing a single time and more than 9.5% taken by the ten largest. The sample comprised peripheral blood or thyroid tissue (not recorded which). The receptors shown here come from an adult man with Graves' hyperthyroidism. CDR3s include the opening cysteine and the closing phenylalanine or tryptophan. A D gene is named only where the DNA matches it firmly. Clone size appears in some rows only: once, few, many, or a class for an expanded clone.

len	v_gene	abundance	d_gene	j_gene	CDR3aa	CDR3nt
15	TRBV24-1	.	.	TRBJ2-5	CATSDFSSLSETQYF	TGTGCCACCAGTGATTTCAGCAGCTTATCCGAGACCCAGTACTTC
15	TRBV9	.	.	TRBJ2-2	CASSPGALAIGELFF	TGTGCCAGCAGCCCAGGAGCACTAGCAATCGGGGAGCTGTTTTTT
15	TRBV20-1	many	.	TRBJ1-1	CSAREQGGVLPEAFF	TGCAGTGCTAGAGAACAGGGAGGCGTGTTGCCTGAAGCTTTCTTT
14	TRBV9	many	TRBD2	TRBJ2-5	CASSVSAGGETQYF	TGTGCCAGCAGCGTATCGGCGGGAGGAGAGACCCAGTACTTC
15	TRBV4-1	few	TRBD1	TRBJ1-6	CASTQDLTGHSPLHF	TGCGCCAGCACCCAGGATCTGACAGGGCACTCACCCCTCCACTTT
14	TRBV9	.	.	TRBJ1-5	CASSVRTENQPQHF	TGTGCCAGCAGCGTTCGGACCGAGAATCAGCCCCAGCATTTT
15	TRBV7-9	many	TRBD1	TRBJ2-7	CASSLRQGPPYEQYF	TGTGCCAGCAGCTTAAGACAGGGCCCTCCCTACGAGCAGTACTTC
15	TRBV7-2	many	TRBD2	TRBJ2-7	CASSRAGVGSYEQYF	TGTGCCAGCAGCAGAGCGGGGGTGGGGTCCTACGAGCAGTACTTC
18	TRBV11-2	many	TRBD2	TRBJ2-7	CASSLPSGRAHLGVEQYF	TGTGCCAGCAGCTTACCTAGCGGGAGGGCTCACCTTGGGGTCGAGCAGTACTTC
14	TRBV20-1	.	TRBD2	TRBJ2-7	CSALAGTGTYEQYF	TGCAGTGCACTAGCGGGGACAGGCACCTACGAGCAGTACTTC